One sample yielded the 14 T cell receptor beta chains listed below, sequenced in a study of T cells in Graves' hyperthyroidism and ophthalmopathy. The source material, RNA transcripts, was used to amplify TCR beta CDR3 regions. An initial round of RT-PCR targeting the TCR CDR3 relied on the HTBI primer set. MiXCR, applied by TCRdb to the multiplex PCR reads, yields one record per CDR3 protein. The sample comprises 450,000 to 600,000 distinct CDR3 sequences, 20% of which are singletons, and about 50% rests with the top ten. The specimen was blood. The receptors derive from a man aged 35-49 years with Graves' ophthalmopathy.

This clonotype was observed many times. V gene TRBV9 combines with J gene TRBJ2-7; D possibly corresponds to TRBD2 (6 bases). The ends were cut back, 0 bases at V and 2 bases at J, with 12 bases in the middle. The CDR3 has 15 residues. CDR1 and CDR2 from the germline V gene are SGDLS and YYNGEE. CDR3: CASSVEEGPTYEQYF. The CDR3 nucleotides read TGTGCCAGCAGCGTAGAGGAGGGGCCGACCTACGAGCAGTACTTC.

The genes are TRBV20-1 and TRBJ1-1, with D unclear. V was pared by 6 bases and J by 1 base, with 15 bases between. This CDR3 has 14 amino acids. Germline CDR1 DFQATT, CDR2 SNEGSKA (reference sequence). The CDR3 bases are TGCAGTGCCCCTAGCACAGTACAGAACACTGAAGCTTTCTTT. Its translation is CSAPSTVQNTEAFF.

This clonotype has just a few counts. The V and J genes are TRBV14 and TRBJ1-1; perhaps TRBD1 as D (5 bases). This CDR3 has 12 amino acids. Germline-derived CDR1 and CDR2 are SGHDN and FVKESK. The V end was cut by 5 bases, the J end by 8 bases, with 12 bases between. CDR3 in DNA: TGTGCCAGCAGCTACACAGGCGTCGAAGCTTTCTTT. Its protein product is CASSYTGVEAFF.

Details on this clonotype: This may arise from a read error, as a much more abundant clone is one base away. This sequence joins TRBV7-3 and TRBJ2-7; TRBD1 or TRBD2 may be the D gene (5 bases each). Germline V gene sequence: CDR1 SGHTA, CDR2 FQGTGA. The CDR3 length is 14 residues. The CDR3 DNA follows: TGTGTCAGCAGGCAGGACGGGACCTCCTACGAGCAGTACTTC. Translation: CVSRQDGTSYEQYF. The full variable domain, in which reference TRBV7-3 and TRBJ2-7 provide the parts outside the CDR3, is GAGVSQTPSNKVTEKGKYVELRCDPISGHTALYWYRQSLGQGPEFLIYFQGTGAADDSGLPNDRFFAVRPEGSVSTLKIQRTERGDSAVYLCVSRQDGTSYEQYFGPGTRLTVT.

This clonotype came up a few times. The chain employs TRBV2 and TRBJ2-4; TRBD2 agrees at 9 bases. The CDR3 is 18 residues long. With 4 bases clipped from V and 0 bases from J, the junction kept 10 bases outside the gene matches. Germline CDR1 and CDR2: SNHLY and FYNNEI. The chain's CDR3 is CASSGGGGVEVAKNIQYF. CDR3 sequence (DNA): TGTGCCAGCAGTGGAGGCGGGGGGGTTGAGGTAGCCAAAAACATTCAGTACTTC. The full variable domain, completed using reference TRBV2 and TRBJ2-4, is EPEVTQTPSHQVTQMGQEVILRCVPISNHLYFYWYRQILGQKVEFLVSFYNNEISEKSEIFDDQFSVERPDGSNFTLKIRSTKLEDSAMYFCASSGGGGVEVAKNIQYFGAGTRLSVL.

The genes are TRBV11-2 and TRBJ1-4; D ambiguous. Germline CDR1 and CDR2: SGHAT and FQNNGV. Trimming shortened V by 4 bases and J by 3 bases, and 6 bases separated the two germline ends. The CDR3 is 13 residues long. The CDR3 coding sequence is TGTGCCAGCAGCTCCCCCCCTAATGAAAAACTGTTTTTT. Translating it yields CASSSPPNEKLFF. Drawing the rest from reference TRBV11-2 and TRBJ1-4, the complete variable domain is EAGVAQSPRYKIIEKRQSVAFWCNPISGHATLYWYQQILGQGPKLLIQFQNNGVVDDSQLPKDRFSAERLKGVDSTLKIQPAKLEDSAVYLCASSSPPNEKLFFGSGTQLSVL.

The chain uses TRBV25-1 and TRBJ2-5; 7 nucleotides match TRBD1. Germline CDR1 and CDR2: MGHDK and SYGVNS. The V gene end was trimmed by 6 bases and the J gene end by 5 bases; junction bases not matched to a gene: 12. This CDR3 comprises 15 residues. This CDR3 is CASSFRRQGGETQYF. CDR3 bases: TGTGCCAGCAGCTTCCGTCGACAGGGTGGGGAGACCCAGTACTTC.

This clonotype was counted a few times. The chain uses TRBV5-1 and TRBJ2-5; D perhaps matches TRBD2 (7 bases). CDR3 length: 15 amino acids. Trimming pared 6 bases from V and 0 bases from J, leaving 15 bases between. Per germline, CDR1 SGHRS and CDR2 YFSETQ. CDR3 region: CASNLGGGYQETQYF. The CDR3 nucleotides read TGCGCCAGCAACCTGGGAGGGGGATACCAAGAGACCCAGTACTTC.

This clonotype was found many times. The V gene is TRBV20-1, the J gene TRBJ2-5, with 9 positions matching TRBD2. The V and J ends lost 3 bases and 7 bases, in that order; junction bases with no gene match: 15. Germline loops: CDR1 DFQATT, CDR2 SNEGSKA (reference sequence). This CDR3 comprises 16 residues. CDR3 loop: CSASGSGSSAGRTQYF. As DNA, the CDR3 is TGCAGTGCTAGTGGTAGCGGGAGCTCGGCGGGTAGGACCCAGTACTTC.

This clonotype was counted between two and nine times. The chain uses TRBV19 and TRBJ2-1, with TRBD2 matching over 8 bases. The CDR3 is 16 amino acids. CDR1 LNHDA and CDR2 SQIVND come from the germline V gene (reference sequence). After removal of 7 bases from V and 2 bases from J, the junction contained 10 bases not matched to a gene. This CDR3 reads CASKRHTSGAYNEQFF. DNA of the CDR3: TGTGCCAGTAAACGGCATACTAGCGGAGCCTACAATGAGCAGTTCTTC.

This sequence joins TRBV7-3 and TRBJ2-2; D might be TRBD2 (5 bases). The CDR3 length is 14 residues. CDR1 and CDR2 (germline): SGHTA, FQGTGA. Deletions cut 5 bases from V and 8 bases from J, with 15 bases between. The DNA of the CDR3 is TGTGCCAGCAGCGCGCGGGCCGTGTCGGGGGAGCTGTTTTTT. Its protein is CASSARAVSGELFF.

This clonotype was counted ten times or more. This rearrangement joins TRBV27 to TRBJ2-7; 9 nucleotides align to TRBD1. V lost 5 bases to trimming and J lost 6 bases; unmatched junction nucleotides: 8. CDR1 MNHEY and CDR2 SMNVEV come from the germline V gene (reference sequence). The CDR3 covers 14 residues. CDR3 bases: TGTGCCAGCAGTCCCGGGACAGGGAGGTCCGAGCAGTACTTC. Amino acid sequence: CASSPGTGRSEQYF.

This clonotype was detected ten times or more. The chain uses TRBV3-1 and TRBJ2-3; maybe TRBD2 (5 bases). Germline V lookup: CDR1 LGHDT, CDR2 YNNKEL (reference sequence). The CDR3 has 15 residues. The V gene lost 3 bases and the J gene lost 1 base, with 11 bases spanning the gap. The CDR3 reads CASSQGVGGTDTQYF. CDR3 in DNA: TGTGCCAGCAGCCAGGGAGTTGGGGGCACAGATACGCAGTATTTT.

This clonotype was seen ten or more times. The junction shows a germline mismatch at one end, possibly a read error. The chain is built from TRBV4-1 and TRBJ2-1; possible D gene TRBD1, 5 bases. The CDR3 spans 12 residues. The germline V gene encodes CDR1 MGHRA and CDR2 YSYEKL. As DNA, the CDR3 is TGTGCCAGCAGCCAGGGTGACAATGAGCAGTTCTTC. Its protein product is CASSQGDNEQFF.